The sequence of this TCR beta chain was determined in a study of cytomegalovirus exposure and HLA in healthy donors. Across the study: HLA-typed donors were the source of approximately 88 million unique TCRs held in an early data release. Study results and limitations: Rare TCR sequences predominated, though certain public TCRs were found in many donors. According to a later analysis, most TCR beta chains associated with CMV appeared HLA-restricted.

This clone was counted between two and nine times. Its matching antigen is unknown. An end of the junction differs from the germline gene, which may be a read error. Researchers ran the PCR with 60 Vbeta and 13 Jbeta primers. Only in-frame clones appear in the TCRdb table, and some are missing; sequencing was by immunoSEQ multiplex PCR. The table includes around 100,000 clones, roughly 68% detected once. The clonotype was recovered from a woman aged 25-40 years in good health and CMV-seronegative. The material sequenced was PBMCs.

The CDR3, as DNA: TGTTCCAGCAGCTTGACAGCCTATGGCTACACCTTC. Amino acid sequence: CSSSLTAYGYTF. V usage is TRBV7-9 and J usage is TRBJ1-2; TRBD1 is a possible D gene (5 bases). The CDR3 runs to 12 residues. The germline V gene encodes CDR1 SEHNR and CDR2 FQNEAQ (reference sequence).